This TCR beta chain emerged from a study of CD8 T cells in Susac syndrome. Study results and caveats: Repertoires of Susac syndrome CD4+ T cells lacked clonal expansion.

It was with random hexamers that roughly 0.45 to 1 ug RNA was reverse transcribed. An immunoSEQ multiplex PCR amplified TCR beta CDR3 over 54 Vbeta and 13 Jbeta. TCRdb independently ran MiXCR on the immunoSEQ multiplex PCR reads; one entry per CDR3 protein. The sample lists about 150,000 distinct CDR3 sequences; approximately 94% were seen once. CDR1 KGHDR and CDR2 SFDVKD come from the germline V gene. V gave up 9 bases and J gave up 5 bases; unmatched junction bases: 2. The CDR3 has 14 amino acids. CD8+ and CD4+ T cells circulating in blood were sequenced for TCR beta. While CD8+ and CD4+ T cells were isolated negatively, TEMRA cells were enriched by FACS. Details on this clonotype: Its specificity is unknown.

The gene calls are TRBV24-1 and TRBJ2-2; TRBD2 aligns across 13 bases. This receptor was taken from a human donor with Susac syndrome. The source material was CD4+ T cells from PBMCs. DNA of the CDR3: TGTGCCACCGGGGGACTAGCGGGAACCGGGGAGCTGTTTTTT. It yields the protein CATGGLAGTGELFF.